Following are 8 T cell receptor beta chains from one sample sequenced in a study of response to subunit inactivated influenza vaccine. TCRdb processed the RT-PCR reads anew with MiXCR; each CDR3 protein has one entry. The sample records around 250,000 distinct CDR3 sequences, 9% to 15% being singletons. The source material was non-naive T cells sorted from PBMCs, sampled less than 15 days before vaccination. The receptor set was obtained from a man aged 50-59 years who received an inactivated influenza vaccine.

This clonotype was detected ten times or more. This chain uses TRBV28 with TRBJ2-5; TRBD1 is a possible D gene (6 bases). The CDR3 is made up of 15 amino acids. From germline, CDR1 is MDHEN and CDR2 SYDVKM. Trimming stripped 6 bases from V and 4 bases from J, with 18 bases between. CDR3 region: CASRKGWGQSETQYF. The CDR3 DNA is TGTGCCAGCAGGAAGGGGTGGGGGCAATCAGAGACCCAGTACTTC.

This clonotype was seen a handful of times. The chain is built from TRBV5-4 and TRBJ1-2, with TRBD1 matching 8 bases. Trimming at V came to 4 bases and at J to 4 bases, leaving 9 bases not matched to a gene. The CDR3 runs to 15 residues. CDR1 and CDR2 (germline): SGHNT, YYREEE (reference sequence). CDR3 DNA sequence: TGTGCCAGCAGCGGGGGGACAGGATTAATCTATGGCTACACCTTC. Encoded protein: CASSGGTGLIYGYTF.

This clonotype was picked up a small number of times. V and J are TRBV7-8 and TRBJ2-7; D call uncertain. Germline V CDR1 and CDR2: SGHVS, FQNEAQ. Trimming removed 0 bases from V and 6 bases from J, with 12 bases in between. The CDR3 totals 14 residues. In DNA form, the CDR3 reads TGTGCCAGCAGCTTAGCGGGTCGTTCCGTCGAGCAGTACTTC. Translated: CASSLAGRSVEQYF.

V is TRBV18 and J is TRBJ1-6, with a weak D call TRBD1 (5 bases). Germline CDR1 reads KGHSH; CDR2 reads LQKENI. CDR3 size: 13 residues. V gave up 6 bases and J gave up 11 bases, with 14 bases separating them. CDR3 nucleotides: TGTGCCAGCTCGCGAGATCAGGGCCCACCCCTCCACTTT. Amino acids: CASSRDQGPPLHF.

Many counts were recorded for this clonotype. The genes are TRBV7-9 and TRBJ2-7; 7 bases fit TRBD2. CDR3 length: 15 amino acids. Trimming cost V 5 bases and J 1 base; bases outside gene matches: 8. Germline CDR1 reads SEHNR; CDR2 reads FQNEAQ (reference sequence). CDR3 sequence reads: CASSGKRDRSYEQYF. As DNA, the CDR3 is TGTGCCAGCAGCGGAAAGCGGGATAGGTCCTACGAGCAGTACTTC.

DNA for the CDR3: TGCGCCAGCAGCCAAGACGGACAGGGTGTCGAGCAGTACTTC. Its translation: CASSQDGQGVEQYF. The chain couples TRBV4-3 to TRBJ2-7, with 8 positions matching TRBD1. CDR3 size: 14 residues. Per germline, CDR1 LGHNA and CDR2 YSLEER. Unmatched junction bases numbered 4, after V lost 0 bases and J lost 6 bases.

In this sample, this clonotype turned up a few times. This chain connects TRBV7-2 to TRBJ2-7; 9 bases agree with TRBD2. Germline values: CDR1 SGHTA, CDR2 FQGNSA. CDR3 size: 16 residues. The V and J ends lost 1 base and 7 bases, in that order; junction bases with no gene match: 11. The CDR3 bases are TGTGCCAGCAGCTTAGATAACTGGCGGGAGGGTGATGAGCAGTACTTC. Protein sequence: CASSLDNWREGDEQYF.

V usage is TRBV24-1 and J usage is TRBJ2-3, with no clear D. Trimming left V 7 bases short and J 5 bases short, with 12 bases between. This CDR3 contains 13 residues. Germline-derived CDR1 and CDR2 are KGHDR and SFDVKD. CDR3 bases: TGTGCCACCAGATCGTCCTTGGGAGATACGCAGTATTTT. This translates into CATRSSLGDTQYF.